The 30 T cell receptor beta chains listed next were all sequenced from one sample in a study of blood T cell repertoires in COVID-19. Measured with immunoSEQ multiplex PCR; TCRdb has only the in-frame clones, and not every one. The top ten hold 0.97% of the sample, which has 100,000 or so clones, 91% seen once. The sample comprised peripheral blood. All receptors come from a man aged 55 to 70 with acute or convalescent COVID-19.

The CDR3 here is CASSEGRGFGNTIYF. The CDR3 DNA reads as TGTGCCAGCAGTGAGGGCAGGGGCTTCGGAAACACCATATATTTT. This chain links TRBV2 with TRBJ1-3; tentatively, D is TRBD1 (6 bases). This CDR3 is built from 15 residues. V lost 3 bases and J 4 bases, leaving 13 bases between the germline ends. Per the germline V gene, CDR1 is SNHLY and CDR2 is FYNNEI.

V usage is TRBV27 and J usage is TRBJ1-5, with D perhaps TRBD1 (6 bases). The CDR3 has 15 amino acids. CDR1 and CDR2 (germline): MNHEY, SMNVEV (reference sequence). Trimming took 2 bases from V and 1 from J, leaving 9 bases between them. The CDR3: CASSLRDRSNQPQHF. In DNA form, the CDR3 reads TGTGCCAGCAGTTTAAGAGACAGGAGCAATCAGCCCCAGCATTTT.

A word on this clone: This CDR3 is also generated by other DNA sequences in the sample. The V gene is TRBV28, the J gene TRBJ1-2; 9 positions match TRBD1. The CDR3 is 14 amino acids. Germline values: CDR1 MDHEN, CDR2 SYDVKM. Trimming removed 5 bases from V and 1 base from J; junction bases left unmatched: 2. The CDR3 DNA sequence: TGTGCCAGCAGTACAGGGGGCGATAACTATGGCTACACCTTC. Residues: CASSTGGDNYGYTF.

CDR3 DNA sequence: TGTGCCAGCAGCTTAGATAGCAACTCCTACGAGCAGTACTTC. Its translation: CASSLDSNSYEQYF. The gene calls are TRBV11-2 and TRBJ2-7; no clear D. Germline-derived CDR1 and CDR2 are SGHAT and FQNNGV. Trimming shortened V by 0 bases and J by 0 bases, and 6 bases separated the two germline ends. CDR3 length: 14 residues. Full variable domain (missing parts from reference TRBV11-2 and TRBJ2-7): EAGVAQSPRYKIIEKRQSVAFWCNPISGHATLYWYQQILGQGPKLLIQFQNNGVVDDSQLPKDRFSAERLKGVDSTLKIQPAKLEDSAVYLCASSLDSNSYEQYFGPGTRLTVT.

The V and J genes are TRBV21-1 and TRBJ2-1; the table assigns TRBD1, which was not confirmed against the DNA. TRBV21-1 represents a pseudogene. This CDR3 has 15 residues. CDR3 nucleotide sequence: TGTGCCAGCAGCCTCCGGGACAGTCTGATCAATGAGCAGTTCTTC. Translating gives CASSLRDSLINEQFF.

CDR3 nucleotide sequence: TGTGCCAGCAGCTCCCCGGGACTAGCGGGAGGGAATGAGCAGTTCTTC. It codes for CASSSPGLAGGNEQFF. The V call is TRBV9, the J call TRBJ2-1; 16 bases are shared with TRBD2. CDR1 and CDR2 from the germline V gene are SGDLS and YYNGEE. Unmatched junction bases numbered 5, after V lost 4 bases and J lost 7 bases. This CDR3 spans 16 amino acids.

V usage is TRBV14 and J usage is TRBJ1-4, with D possibly TRBD1 on 5 matching bases. Per germline, CDR1 SGHDN and CDR2 FVKESK. The CDR3 is 15 residues long. Trimming stripped 0 bases from V and 13 bases from J, with 18 bases between. Here the CDR3 DNA reads TGTGCCAGCAGCCAAGAAGAGCAGGGCCCCCTCGGACTGTTTTTT. Its protein is CASSQEEQGPLGLFF.

The chain recombines TRBV30 with TRBJ2-3; the D gene is possibly TRBD2 (6 bases). V lost 2 bases and J 2 bases, leaving 20 bases between the germline ends. Germline V gene data show CDR1 as GTSNPN and CDR2 as SVGIG (reference sequence). The CDR3 consists of 17 residues. The CDR3 region is CAWSLGVAAKNTDTQYF. Here the CDR3 DNA reads TGTGCCTGGAGTTTAGGGGTAGCGGCCAAGAACACAGATACGCAGTATTTT.

This chain connects TRBV30 to TRBJ2-1, with no clear D. Per the germline V gene, CDR1 is GTSNPN and CDR2 is SVGIG (reference sequence). The CDR3 spans 11 residues. V lost 1 base to trimming and J lost 9 bases, with 7 bases between them. The CDR3 sequence is CAWSGESEQFF. The CDR3 nucleotides are TGTGCCTGGAGTGGTGAGAGTGAGCAGTTCTTC.

The gene calls are TRBV5-1 and TRBJ2-1, with a weak D call TRBD1 (8 bases). Germline assignment: CDR1 SGHRS and CDR2 YFSETQ. The CDR3 spans 15 residues. V was trimmed by 1 base and J by 5 bases, leaving 13 bases between them. The CDR3 region has the DNA TGCGCCAGCAGCTTGCGGACAGGGAGGGACAATGAGCAGTTCTTC. This encodes CASSLRTGRDNEQFF.

The CDR3 nucleotides read TGTGCCAGCAGGACAGGGTTGGCTGAAGCTTTCTTT. The encoded protein is CASRTGLAEAFF. This chain connects TRBV12-3 or TRBV12-4 to TRBJ1-1; 7 bases map to TRBD1. The V segment lost 6 bases and the J segment 6 bases; nucleotides outside the gene matches: 4. The CDR3 spans 12 residues.

This clone was counted a few times. This sequence joins TRBV14 and TRBJ2-7; 7 bases agree with TRBD1. This CDR3 is built from 15 residues. The J segment lost 2 bases and the V segment lost 5 bases, leaving 9 bases of the junction unmatched. Germline CDR1 and CDR2: SGHDN and FVKESK. The CDR3 nucleotides read TGTGCCAGCAGCAACATACAGGGGCGCGCCTACGAGCAGTACTTC. Amino acids: CASSNIQGRAYEQYF.

V is TRBV7-8 and J is TRBJ2-5, with 8 bases identical to TRBD1. The J segment lost 7 bases and the V segment lost 2 bases, leaving 6 bases of the junction unmatched. The V gene's germline CDR1 is SGHVS and CDR2 FQNEAQ. The CDR3 contains 14 residues. The CDR3, as DNA: TGTGCCAGCAGCTTACGGGACAGGAGTCGGACCCAGTACTTC. Translated, it gives CASSLRDRSRTQYF.

The rearrangement joins TRBV29-1 to TRBJ2-3; 8 bases align to TRBD1. With V trimmed by 3 bases and J by 3 bases, 2 bases remained unmatched. The CDR3 is 13 residues long. In germline, CDR1 is SQVTM, CDR2 ANQGSEA. The DNA for the CDR3 is TGCAGCGTTGAGCGGACAGGGACAGATACGCAGTATTTT. It is translated as CSVERTGTDTQYF.

The CDR3 region has the DNA TGTGCCAGAAGCTTGGCTGGACAGGGGGCAATAGCTTTCTTT. This codes for CARSLAGQGAIAFF. The J gene is TRBJ1-1, the V gene TRBV5-3; 11 positions match TRBD1. TRBV5-3 belongs to the ORF category, with a function that is uncertain. Trimming cost V 0 bases and J 10 bases; bases outside gene matches: 5. This CDR3 region has 14 residues.

This rearrangement joins TRBV27 to TRBJ2-7; 11 bases map to TRBD2. The V segment lost 3 bases and the J segment 0 bases; nucleotides outside the gene matches: 1. Germline loops: CDR1 MNHEY, CDR2 SMNVEV (reference sequence). This CDR3 has 15 amino acids. The CDR3 region is CASSFLAGGSYEQYF. The CDR3, as DNA: TGTGCCAGCAGTTTTCTAGCGGGAGGCTCCTACGAGCAGTACTTC.

The rearrangement uses TRBV19 and TRBJ1-6, with 7 nucleotides matching TRBD1. J was trimmed by 7 bases and V by 4 bases; bases with no gene match: 4. The CDR3 has 14 amino acids. Looked up from germline, CDR1 is LNHDA and CDR2 is SQIVND (reference sequence). CDR3 amino acids: CASSNRGENSPLHF. CDR3 bases: TGTGCCAGTAGTAACAGGGGAGAGAATTCACCCCTCCACTTT.

The genes are TRBV27 and TRBJ2-1, with D hard to call. CDR1 MNHEY and CDR2 SMNVEV come from the germline V gene (reference sequence). There are 13 residues in the CDR3. V was pared by 3 bases and J by 4 bases, with 7 bases between. CDR3 region: CASSLTGYNEQFF. The CDR3 nucleotides read TGTGCCAGCAGTTTGACTGGGTACAATGAGCAGTTCTTC.

The CDR3 loop reads CASSYGGEADQPQHF. Written as DNA, the CDR3 is TGTGCCAGCAGTTACGGGGGGGAGGCCGATCAGCCCCAGCATTTT. The rearrangement links TRBV6-2 or TRBV6-3 to TRBJ1-5, with D possibly being TRBD1 (5 bases). The CDR3 contains 15 residues. V lost 2 bases to trimming and J lost 5 bases, with 13 bases between them. CDR1 is MNHEY, CDR2 SVGEGT, per germline.

The V gene is TRBV5-1, the J gene TRBJ2-1; 14 nucleotides line up with TRBD2. The CDR3 is 16 amino acids. Looked up from germline, CDR1 is SGHRS and CDR2 is YFSETQ. The ends lost 2 bases at V and 10 bases at J; junction bases unmatched: 8. The CDR3 region is CASSFPGTSGRREQFF. In DNA form, the CDR3 reads TGCGCCAGCAGCTTCCCCGGGACTAGCGGGAGAAGGGAGCAGTTCTTC.

V is TRBV19 and J is TRBJ1-2; 8 nucleotides agree with TRBD1. CDR3 size: 16 residues. After removal of 5 bases from V and 4 bases from J, the junction contained 12 bases not matched to a gene. CDR1 is LNHDA and CDR2 is SQIVND in the germline V gene (reference sequence). The CDR3 reads CASSLRPGQEGYGYTF. CDR3 in DNA: TGTGCCAGTAGTCTCCGCCCGGGACAGGAAGGCTATGGCTACACCTTC.

V is TRBV4-1 and J is TRBJ2-5; no clear D. The V gene's germline CDR1 is MGHRA and CDR2 YSYEKL. The CDR3 runs to 13 residues. V lost 0 bases to trimming and J lost 5 bases, with 7 bases between them. This chain's CDR3 is CASSQDSRETQYF. The CDR3 bases are TGCGCCAGCAGCCAAGACTCCAGGGAGACCCAGTACTTC.

The chain recombines TRBV5-1 with TRBJ1-4, with 7 bases identical to TRBD1. The CDR3 is 14 amino acids. Trimming at V came to 4 bases and at J to 7 bases, leaving 7 bases not matched to a gene. Germline CDR1 and CDR2: SGHRS and YFSETQ. CDR3 nucleotide sequence: TGCGCCAGCAGCGAAACAGGGGTTGGTGAAAAACTGTTTTTT. Its protein product is CASSETGVGEKLFF. Full variable domain (outside the CDR3, taken from reference TRBV5-1 and TRBJ1-4): KAGVTQTPRYLIKTRGQQVTLSCSPISGHRSVSWYQQTPGQGLQFLFEYFSETQRNKGNFPGRFSGRQFSNSRSEMNVSTLELGDSALYLCASSETGVGEKLFFGSGTQLSVL.

This chain uses TRBV5-1 with TRBJ2-1; TRBD2 aligns across 13 bases. Germline V lookup: CDR1 SGHRS, CDR2 YFSETQ. The ends lost 2 bases at V and 4 bases at J; junction bases unmatched: 3. The length of the CDR3 is 16 residues. CDR3 nucleotide sequence: TGCGCCAGCAGCTTAGGACTAGCGGGAGTATACAATGAGCAGTTCTTC. Translating gives CASSLGLAGVYNEQFF.

The V gene is TRBV4-1, the J gene TRBJ1-5; 8 nucleotides agree with TRBD1. The CDR3 extends over 18 amino acids. V was pared by 3 bases and J by 1 base, with 11 bases of the junction left unmatched. Germline CDR1 is MGHRA and CDR2 is YSYEKL. The DNA of the CDR3 is TGCGCCAGCAGCCACCCGGACAGGGTCTATACGAGCAATCAGCCCCAGCATTTT. It yields the protein CASSHPDRVYTSNQPQHF.

This clone has only one observation. The chain carries TRBV19 and TRBJ1-4; no reliable D call. Trimming removed 2 bases at V and 6 bases at J, with 16 bases between. The CDR3 spans 16 residues. Germline lookup yields CDR1 LNHDA and CDR2 SQIVND (reference sequence). The CDR3 region has the DNA TGTGCCAGTAGTATACAAGAGGTCCGTTTTGATGAAAAACTGTTTTTT. Its translation: CASSIQEVRFDEKLFF.

The chain links TRBV5-5 to TRBJ1-1; D not certain. Germline CDR1 SGHKS, CDR2 YYEKEE (reference sequence). The CDR3 sequence is 13 residues long. The ends were cut back, 0 bases at V and 5 bases at J, with 8 bases in the middle. CDR3 bases: TGTGCCAGCAGCTTGGGACCGGGGACTGAAGCTTTCTTT. This translates into CASSLGPGTEAFF.

The chain joins TRBV27 to TRBJ1-4; D is unresolved. This CDR3 contains 12 residues. Germline lookup yields CDR1 MNHEY and CDR2 SMNVEV (reference sequence). Deletions cut 5 bases from V and 8 bases from J, with 9 bases between. CDR3 nucleotides: TGTGCCAGCAGTACTGCCGGGGAAAAACTGTTTTTT. Translating gives CASSTAGEKLFF.

The J gene is TRBJ2-7, the V gene TRBV4-1, with 7 bases that match TRBD1. CDR1 and CDR2 from the germline V gene are MGHRA and YSYEKL. This CDR3 has 16 amino acids. V gave up 1 base and J gave up 2 bases; unmatched junction bases: 8. CDR3 region: CASSQASGQVAYEQYF. The CDR3 nucleotides are TGCGCCAGCAGCCAAGCCTCTGGACAGGTAGCCTACGAGCAGTACTTC.

This rearrangement joins TRBV28 to TRBJ2-2; D not certain. V lost 5 bases and J lost 4, with 8 bases in between. The CDR3 extends over 13 amino acids. Germline V gene sequence: CDR1 MDHEN, CDR2 SYDVKM. CDR3 sequence: CASSVLPTGELFF. The CDR3 DNA reads as TGTGCCAGCAGTGTACTTCCCACCGGGGAGCTGTTTTTT.